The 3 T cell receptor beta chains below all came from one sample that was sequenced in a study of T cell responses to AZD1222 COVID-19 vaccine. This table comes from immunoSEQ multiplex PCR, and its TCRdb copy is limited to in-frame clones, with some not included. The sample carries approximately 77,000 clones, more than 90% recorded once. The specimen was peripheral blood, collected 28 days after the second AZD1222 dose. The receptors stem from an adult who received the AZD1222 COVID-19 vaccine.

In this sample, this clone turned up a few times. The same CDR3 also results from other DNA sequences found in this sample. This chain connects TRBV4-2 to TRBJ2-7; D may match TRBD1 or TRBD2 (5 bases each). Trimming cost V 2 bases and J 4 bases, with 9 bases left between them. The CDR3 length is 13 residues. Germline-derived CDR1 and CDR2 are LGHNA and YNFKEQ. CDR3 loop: CASSQRDGYEQYF. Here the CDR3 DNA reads TGTGCCAGCAGCCAACGGGACGGGTACGAGCAGTACTTC.

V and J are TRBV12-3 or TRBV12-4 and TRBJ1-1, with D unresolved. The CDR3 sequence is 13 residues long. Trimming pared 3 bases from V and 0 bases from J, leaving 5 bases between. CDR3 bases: TGTGCCAGCAGTTTCGGGATGAACACTGAAGCTTTCTTT. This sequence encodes CASSFGMNTEAFF.

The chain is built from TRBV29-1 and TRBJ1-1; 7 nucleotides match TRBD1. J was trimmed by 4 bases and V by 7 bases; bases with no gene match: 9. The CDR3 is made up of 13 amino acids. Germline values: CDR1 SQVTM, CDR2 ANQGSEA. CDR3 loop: CSGLQGSGTEAFF. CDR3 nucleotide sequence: TGCAGCGGATTACAGGGGAGTGGCACTGAAGCTTTCTTT.